This paragraph reports one TCR beta chain. Its matching antigen is unknown. One entry per CDR3 protein results from TCRdb running MiXCR on the RT-PCR reads. The data hold approximately 520,000 distinct CDR3 sequences, with about 25% observed a single time. The data derive from a study of response to subunit inactivated influenza vaccine. Regarding the study as a whole: Authors suggested seasonal influenza vaccinations each recruit few new T cells.

Trimming left V 0 bases short and J 5 bases short, with 12 bases between. The CDR3 length is 14 residues. The V gene's germline CDR1 is SGDLS and CDR2 YYNGEE. Material: CD4+ T cells sorted from PBMCs, obtained roughly 5 days after vaccination. V is TRBV9 and J is TRBJ2-7, with D perhaps matching TRBD1 or TRBD2 (5 bases each). This receptor was identified in a man aged 50-60 years who received an inactivated influenza vaccine. DNA for the CDR3: TGTGCCAGCAGCGTAGAGGCAGGGCGGGACGAGCAGTACTTC. Protein sequence: CASSVEAGRDEQYF.